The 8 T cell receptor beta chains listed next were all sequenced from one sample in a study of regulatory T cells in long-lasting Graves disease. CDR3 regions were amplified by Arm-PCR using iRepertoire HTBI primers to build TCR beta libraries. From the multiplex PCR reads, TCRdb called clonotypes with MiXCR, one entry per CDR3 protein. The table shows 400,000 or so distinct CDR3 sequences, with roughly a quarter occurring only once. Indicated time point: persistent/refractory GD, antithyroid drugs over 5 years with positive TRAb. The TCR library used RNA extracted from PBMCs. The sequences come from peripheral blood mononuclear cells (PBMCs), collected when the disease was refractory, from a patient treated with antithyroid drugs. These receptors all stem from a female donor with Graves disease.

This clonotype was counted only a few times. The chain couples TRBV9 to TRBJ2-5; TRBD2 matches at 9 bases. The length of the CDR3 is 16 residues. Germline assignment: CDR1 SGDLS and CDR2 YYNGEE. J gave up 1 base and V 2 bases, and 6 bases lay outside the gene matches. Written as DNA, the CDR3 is TGTGCCAGCAGCGTCTATGCGGGAGGGCCCCAAGAGACCCAGTACTTC. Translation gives CASSVYAGGPQETQYF.

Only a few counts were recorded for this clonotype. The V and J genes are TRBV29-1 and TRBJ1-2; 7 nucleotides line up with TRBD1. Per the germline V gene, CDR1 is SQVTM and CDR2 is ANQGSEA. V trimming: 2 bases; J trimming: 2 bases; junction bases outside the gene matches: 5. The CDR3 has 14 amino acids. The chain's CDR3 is CSVEKLTGNYGYTF. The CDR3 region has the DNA TGCAGCGTTGAAAAGCTGACAGGGAACTATGGCTACACCTTC.

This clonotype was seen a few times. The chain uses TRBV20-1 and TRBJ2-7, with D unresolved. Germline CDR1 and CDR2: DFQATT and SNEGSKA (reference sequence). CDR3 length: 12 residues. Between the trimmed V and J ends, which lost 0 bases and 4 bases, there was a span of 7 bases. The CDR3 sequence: CSARDQAYEQYF. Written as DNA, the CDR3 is TGCAGTGCTAGAGATCAGGCGTACGAGCAGTACTTC.

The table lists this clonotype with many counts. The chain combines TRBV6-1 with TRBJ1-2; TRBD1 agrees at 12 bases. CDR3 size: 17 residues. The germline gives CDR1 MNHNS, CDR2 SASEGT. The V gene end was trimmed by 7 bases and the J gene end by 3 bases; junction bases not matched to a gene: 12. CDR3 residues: CASNKEGTGGIDYGYTF. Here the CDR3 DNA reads TGTGCCAGCAACAAAGAGGGGACAGGGGGCATCGACTATGGCTACACCTTC.

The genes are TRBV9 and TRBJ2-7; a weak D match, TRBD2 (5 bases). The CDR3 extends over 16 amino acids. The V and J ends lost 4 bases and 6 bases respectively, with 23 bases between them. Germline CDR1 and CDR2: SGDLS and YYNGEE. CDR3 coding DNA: TGTGCCAGCAGCAACACCCCACTAGTAACCTCTTCCGAGCAGTACTTC. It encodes CASSNTPLVTSSEQYF.

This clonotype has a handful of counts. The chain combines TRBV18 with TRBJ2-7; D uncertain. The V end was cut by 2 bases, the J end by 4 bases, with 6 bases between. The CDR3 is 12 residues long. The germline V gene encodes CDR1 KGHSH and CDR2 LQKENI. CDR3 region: CASSPDEYEQYF. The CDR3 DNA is TGTGCCAGCTCACCAGACGAGTACGAGCAGTACTTC.

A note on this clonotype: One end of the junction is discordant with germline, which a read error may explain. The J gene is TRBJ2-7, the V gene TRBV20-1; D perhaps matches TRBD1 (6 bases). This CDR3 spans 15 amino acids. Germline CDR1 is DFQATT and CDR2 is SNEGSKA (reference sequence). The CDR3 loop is CSARVRQEASYEQCF. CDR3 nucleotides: TGCAGTGCTAGAGTCCGACAGGAAGCCTCCTACGAGCAGTGCTTC.

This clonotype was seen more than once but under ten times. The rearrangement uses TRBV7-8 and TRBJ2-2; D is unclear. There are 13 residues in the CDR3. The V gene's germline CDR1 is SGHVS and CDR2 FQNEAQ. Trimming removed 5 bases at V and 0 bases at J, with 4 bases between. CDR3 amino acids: CASSHANTGELFF. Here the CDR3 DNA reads TGTGCCAGCAGCCACGCGAACACCGGGGAGCTGTTTTTT.